A single sample is the source of the 30 T cell receptor beta chains below, sequenced in a study of identical twins. TCRdb re-analysed the 5' RACE reads in MiXCR, keeping a single row per CDR3 protein. The table lists 400,000 to 550,000 distinct CDR3 sequences, 22% of them singletons. These data were also reused for a study on T cells expressing NK-cell markers.

The material sequenced was CD4+ T cells sorted from blood. These TCRs come from a woman aged 18-29 years in good health.

CDR3 region: CASSLASTDPFGAFF. The DNA for the CDR3 is TGTGCCAGCAGCTTAGCCTCGACAGACCCCTTTGGAGCTTTCTTT. The chain is built from TRBV7-9 and TRBJ1-1, with D perhaps matching TRBD1 (5 bases). There are 15 residues in the CDR3. Trimming removed 0 bases from V and 10 bases from J, with 18 bases in between. Germline loops: CDR1 SEHNR, CDR2 FQNEAQ (reference sequence).

There are a few counts of this clonotype. The gene calls are TRBV21-1 and TRBJ2-2; the tabulated D call, TRBD1, remains unverified against the DNA. TRBV21-1 is a pseudogene segment. This CDR3 comprises 19 residues. CDR3 in amino acids: CASSRGQARIPRNTGELFF. CDR3 in DNA: TGTGCCAGCAGCCGGGGACAGGCGAGGATCCCGAGGAACACCGGGGAGCTGTTTTTT.

This clonotype turned up a few times. The genes are TRBV18 and TRBJ2-7, with 8 bases aligning to TRBD1. J was trimmed by 11 bases and V by 3 bases; bases with no gene match: 12. CDR3 length: 14 amino acids. From germline, CDR1 is KGHSH and CDR2 LQKENI. The CDR3: CASSPSGQAPREYF. DNA of the CDR3: TGTGCCAGCTCACCCTCGGGACAGGCTCCTAGGGAGTACTTC. Variable domain in full (rest from reference TRBV18 and TRBJ2-7): NAGVMQNPRHLVRRRGQEARLRCSPMKGHSHVYWYRQLPEEGLKFMVYLQKENIIDESGMPKERFSAEFPKEGPSILRIQQVVRGDSAAYFCASSPSGQAPREYFGPGTRLTVT.

The V call is TRBV29-1, the J call TRBJ2-1, with 7 bases that match TRBD2. Germline V CDR1 and CDR2: SQVTM, ANQGSEA. The CDR3 runs to 17 residues. V dropped 3 bases and J dropped 0; count of bases not matched to a gene: 11. The CDR3 protein is CSVDDPAGVGSYNEQFF. For the CDR3, the DNA is TGCAGCGTTGACGATCCGGCGGGGGTGGGCTCCTACAATGAGCAGTTCTTC.

The sample holds a few counts of this clonotype. This chain uses TRBV7-8 with TRBJ2-3, with 12 bases identical to TRBD2. The CDR3 sequence is 15 residues long. CDR1 and CDR2 (germline): SGHVS, FQNEAQ. Losses at the gene ends were 4 bases for V and 6 bases for J; bases not matched to a gene: 5. CDR3 in amino acids: CASSYGLAGRDTQYF. The CDR3 DNA follows: TGTGCCAGCAGCTACGGACTAGCGGGAAGGGATACGCAGTATTTT.

The table lists this clonotype with a few counts. The V and J genes are TRBV12-3 or TRBV12-4 and TRBJ1-6, with D perhaps TRBD1 (5 bases). Trimming pared 6 bases from V and 8 bases from J, leaving 14 bases between. The CDR3 totals 14 residues. CDR3 DNA: TGTGCCAGCAGGGGGGACGGCAGATATTCACCCCTCCACTTT. Amino acids: CASRGDGRYSPLHF.

This clonotype was picked up many times. This chain connects TRBV6-5 to TRBJ1-5, with no clear D. Trimming left V 7 bases short and J 3 bases short, with 10 bases between. Per germline, CDR1 MNHEY and CDR2 SVGAGI. This CDR3 is 13 amino acids long. Here the CDR3 DNA reads TGTGCCAGCAAGTCTACGAACAATCAGCCCCAGCATTTT. Translating gives CASKSTNNQPQHF.

The chain combines TRBV20-1 with TRBJ2-3; possibly TRBD1 for D (6 bases). The CDR3 spans 13 residues. Trimming pared 4 bases from V and 5 bases from J, leaving 13 bases between. CDR1 and CDR2 from the germline V gene are DFQATT and SNEGSKA (reference sequence). The CDR3 here is CSANLGALDTQYF. CDR3 sequence (DNA): TGCAGTGCTAATCTGGGGGCCCTAGATACGCAGTATTTT.

This clonotype was detected only a few times. The chain is built from TRBV5-1 and TRBJ2-7, with TRBD2 identical over 11 bases. Unmatched junction bases numbered 9, after V lost 4 bases and J lost 0 bases. This CDR3 has 17 amino acids. The germline gives CDR1 SGHRS, CDR2 YFSETQ. CDR3 loop: CASSLHPSGRSSYEQYF. Written as DNA, the CDR3 is TGCGCCAGCAGCCTCCACCCTAGCGGGAGGAGCTCCTACGAGCAGTACTTC.

The rearrangement uses TRBV1 and TRBJ2-7. TRBV1 is a recognized pseudogene. This CDR3 is 15 amino acids long. CDR3 protein: CTSSPDDHLSYEQYF. The CDR3 DNA sequence: TGCACCAGCAGCCCTGACGACCACCTTTCCTACGAGCAGTACTTC.

The rearrangement uses TRBV12-3 or TRBV12-4 and TRBJ2-5, with 10 bases aligning to TRBD1. This CDR3 is 15 amino acids long. J gave up 7 bases and V 4 bases, and 9 bases lay outside the gene matches. DNA of the CDR3: TGTGCCAGCAGTTCGTCCGGACAGGGGGTAGGGACCCAGTACTTC. The encoded protein is CASSSSGQGVGTQYF.

The chain couples TRBV4-1 to TRBJ2-2; 12 bases map to TRBD2. Germline assignment: CDR1 MGHRA and CDR2 YSYEKL. V lost 7 bases and J lost 6; bases outside the gene matches: 12. The CDR3 contains 17 residues. CDR3 nucleotide sequence: TGCGCCAGCACTAGCGGGAGGGCCAAGACGATCGCCGGGGAGCTGTTTTTT. Protein sequence: CASTSGRAKTIAGELFF.

This sequence joins TRBV9 and TRBJ2-5, with D possibly called TRBD1 or TRBD2 (6 bases each). This CDR3 comprises 14 residues. CDR1 is SGDLS, CDR2 YYNGEE, per germline. V lost 3 bases and J 4 bases, leaving 13 bases between the germline ends. CDR3 DNA sequence: TGTGCCAGCAGCGCGTCCGGGGGCCTAGAGACCCAGTACTTC. This codes for CASSASGGLETQYF.

This sequence joins TRBV11-2 and TRBJ2-7; 8 positions match TRBD2. The CDR3 has 18 residues. J was trimmed by 0 bases and V by 2 bases; bases with no gene match: 12. CDR1 and CDR2 (germline): SGHAT, FQNNGV. The CDR3 reads CASSLHFIAGLPSYEQYF. The CDR3, as DNA: TGTGCCAGCAGCTTACACTTTATAGCGGGGTTGCCCTCCTACGAGCAGTACTTC.

In this sample, this clonotype turned up a few times. The chain uses TRBV14 and TRBJ1-1; D might be TRBD1 (6 bases). The CDR3 is 12 amino acids. Germline V CDR1 and CDR2: SGHDN, FVKESK. V was clipped by 1 base and J by 11 bases, with 11 bases between them. The CDR3 here is CASSQGTVFAFF. The CDR3, as DNA: TGTGCCAGCAGCCAAGGGACAGTCTTCGCTTTCTTT. Full variable domain (outside the CDR3, taken from reference TRBV14 and TRBJ1-1): EAGVTQFPSHSVIEKGQTVTLRCDPISGHDNLYWYRRVMGKEIKFLLHFVKESKQDESGMPNNRFLAERTGGTYSTLKVQPAELEDSGVYFCASSQGTVFAFFGQGTRLTVV.

The chain couples TRBV6-1 to TRBJ1-3; D remains unclear. The length of the CDR3 is 13 residues. Germline lookup yields CDR1 MNHNS and CDR2 SASEGT. V was clipped by 6 bases and J by 0 bases, with 6 bases between them. The CDR3 protein is CASRASSGNTIYF. As DNA, the CDR3 is TGTGCCAGCAGGGCGAGCTCTGGAAACACCATATATTTT.

This clonotype was counted only a few times. The genes are TRBV6-2 or TRBV6-3 and TRBJ2-3; tentatively, D is TRBD2 (5 bases). The germline gives CDR1 MNHEY, CDR2 SVGEGT. The CDR3 length is 16 residues. V was pared by 5 bases and J by 0 bases, with 15 bases between. For the CDR3, the DNA is TGTGCCAGCAGTGGACTGTTGGAAACTAGCACAGATACGCAGTATTTT. Translated, it gives CASSGLLETSTDTQYF.

The V call is TRBV20-1, the J call TRBJ1-2; 10 positions match TRBD1. Germline values: CDR1 DFQATT, CDR2 SNEGSKA (reference sequence). The CDR3 loop spans 13 amino acids. V shed 5 bases, J shed 8 bases, and the junction held 8 bases outside the gene matches. The CDR3 sequence is CSALSGTGVGYTF. The CDR3 region has the DNA TGCAGTGCTTTATCCGGGACAGGGGTCGGCTACACCTTC.

The chain employs TRBV29-1 and TRBJ2-1; 12 bases are a match to TRBD2. V gave up 6 bases and J gave up 0 bases; unmatched junction bases: 3. CDR1 and CDR2 (germline): SQVTM, ANQGSEA. This CDR3 has 15 residues. CDR3 amino acids: CSVGLAGSSYNEQFF. The CDR3 DNA is TGCAGCGTAGGACTAGCGGGGAGCTCCTACAATGAGCAGTTCTTC.

This clonotype was counted only a few times. The chain uses TRBV2 and TRBJ1-2, with TRBD1 matching over 7 bases. The germline CDR1 and CDR2 sequences are SNHLY and FYNNEI. This CDR3 is 13 amino acids long. V trimming: 4 bases; J trimming: 6 bases; junction bases outside the gene matches: 5. This CDR3 is CASSVQGGNGYTF. CDR3 in DNA: TGTGCCAGCAGTGTCCAGGGGGGGAATGGCTACACCTTC.

This clonotype showed up just a few times. Written as DNA, the CDR3 is TGCGCCAGCAGCCAACAACGGGACTCCTATGGGCCCGGGGAGCTGTTTTTT. Its translation is CASSQQRDSYGPGELFF. The V and J genes are TRBV4-1 and TRBJ2-2; maybe TRBD2 (6 bases). Trimming took 2 bases from V and 6 from J, leaving 19 bases between them. In germline, CDR1 is MGHRA, CDR2 YSYEKL. This CDR3 has 17 amino acids.

This clonotype was detected only a few times. J is TRBJ1-6 and V is TRBV12-3 or TRBV12-4; D is uncertain. V lost 6 bases, J lost 10 bases, and 10 bases lay in between. This CDR3 has 12 amino acids. This CDR3 reads CASRGLGSPLHF. CDR3 DNA sequence: TGTGCCAGCAGAGGGCTTGGCTCACCCCTCCACTTT.

This rearrangement joins TRBV6-2 or TRBV6-3 to TRBJ2-1; D might be TRBD2 (5 bases). V was clipped by 5 bases and J by 7 bases, with 21 bases between them. Germline CDR1 MNHEY, CDR2 SVGEGT. The CDR3 length is 16 residues. This CDR3 reads CASSPLTGLWDNEQFF. The CDR3 DNA sequence: TGTGCCAGCAGTCCCCTGACCGGACTTTGGGATAATGAGCAGTTCTTC.

A few counts support this clonotype. The chain is built from TRBV7-2 and TRBJ2-1, with 10 bases that match TRBD2. V gave up 5 bases and J gave up 5 bases; unmatched junction bases: 9. CDR1 and CDR2 (germline): SGHTA, FQGNSA. The CDR3 runs to 16 residues. This CDR3 is CASSDRTSGINNEQFF. In nucleotides, the CDR3 is TGTGCCAGCAGCGACCGAACTAGCGGGATTAACAATGAGCAGTTCTTC.

This clonotype was counted between two and nine times. The genes are TRBV9 and TRBJ2-5; D possibly corresponds to TRBD2 (6 bases). V gave up 1 base and J gave up 2 bases, with 15 bases separating them. CDR3 length equals 16 residues. CDR1 and CDR2 from the germline V gene are SGDLS and YYNGEE. The CDR3 coding sequence is TGTGCCAGCAGCGTACGAGGTGGGAGGCCTCAAGAGACCCAGTACTTC. As protein: CASSVRGGRPQETQYF.

Note on this clonotype: Relative to the germline gene, one junction end is altered; a read error may explain this. This chain joins TRBV20-1 and TRBJ2-3; TRBD2 aligns across 8 bases. CDR3 size: 14 residues. Germline CDR1 reads DFQATT; CDR2 reads SNEGSKA (reference sequence). In nucleotides, the CDR3 is TGCAGTGCTAGCGGGGGGGGGAACACAGATACGCAATATTTT. Its translation: CSASGGGNTDTQYF.

This clonotype came up a few times. In nucleotides, the CDR3 is TGCAGTGCTAATCAGGGGGTGGTTTTCAGACGGAACATTCAGTACTTC. It codes for CSANQGVVFRRNIQYF. V and J are TRBV20-1 and TRBJ2-4; 7 nucleotides line up with TRBD1. Trimming at V came to 4 bases and at J to 7 bases, leaving 16 bases not matched to a gene. There are 16 residues in the CDR3. Germline loops: CDR1 DFQATT, CDR2 SNEGSKA (reference sequence).

This chain uses TRBV6-1 with TRBJ2-2; 7 bases fit TRBD1. The CDR3 has 14 amino acids. Trimming took 7 bases from V and 7 from J; bases not matched to a gene: 9. The germline CDR1 and CDR2 sequences are MNHNS and SASEGT. The CDR3 DNA reads TGTGCCAGCAACCGACAGGGAACGGACGGGGAGCTGTTTTTT. Protein: CASNRQGTDGELFF.

In DNA form, the CDR3 reads TGTGCCAGCAGTAGGTCGGAGGGGGACGTAACCCAGTACTTC. Translating gives CASSRSEGDVTQYF. J is TRBJ2-5 and V is TRBV2; D may be TRBD1 or TRBD2 (6 bases each). V lost 5 bases and J lost 8, with 18 bases in between. Germline V gene sequence: CDR1 SNHLY, CDR2 FYNNEI. CDR3 length: 14 residues.

The CDR3, as DNA: TGTGCCAGCAGAATAGCGGGCTCCTACAATGAGCAGTTCTTC. Protein: CASRIAGSYNEQFF. The chain links TRBV12-3 or TRBV12-4 to TRBJ2-1, with 7 bases matching TRBD2. The CDR3 has 14 amino acids. Germline trimming cut 6 bases from V and 0 bases from J; bases unmatched to any gene: 2.